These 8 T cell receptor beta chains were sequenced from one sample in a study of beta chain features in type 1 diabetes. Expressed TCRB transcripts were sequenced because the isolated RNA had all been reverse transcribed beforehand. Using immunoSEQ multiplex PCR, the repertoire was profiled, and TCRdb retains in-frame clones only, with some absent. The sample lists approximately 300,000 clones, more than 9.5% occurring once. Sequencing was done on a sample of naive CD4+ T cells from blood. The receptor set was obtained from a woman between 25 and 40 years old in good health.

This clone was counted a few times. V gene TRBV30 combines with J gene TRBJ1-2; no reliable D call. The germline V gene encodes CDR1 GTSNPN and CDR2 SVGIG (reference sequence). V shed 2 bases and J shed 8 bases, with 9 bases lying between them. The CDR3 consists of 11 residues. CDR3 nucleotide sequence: TGTGCCTGGAGTCCCACCGAGGGCTACACCTTC. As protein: CAWSPTEGYTF.

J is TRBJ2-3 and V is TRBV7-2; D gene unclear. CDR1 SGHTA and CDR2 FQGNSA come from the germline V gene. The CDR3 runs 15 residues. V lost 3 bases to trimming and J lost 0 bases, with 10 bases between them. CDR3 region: CASSFVSTSTDTQYF. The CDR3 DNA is TGTGCCAGCAGCTTTGTATCTACTAGCACAGATACGCAGTATTTT.

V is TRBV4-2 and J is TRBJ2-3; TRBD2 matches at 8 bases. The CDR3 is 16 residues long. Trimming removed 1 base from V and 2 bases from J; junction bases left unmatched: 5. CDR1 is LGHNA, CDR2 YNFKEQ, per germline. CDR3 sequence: CASSQGSGGTTDTQYF. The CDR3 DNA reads TGTGCCAGCAGCCAAGGGTCGGGAGGGACCACAGATACGCAGTATTTT.

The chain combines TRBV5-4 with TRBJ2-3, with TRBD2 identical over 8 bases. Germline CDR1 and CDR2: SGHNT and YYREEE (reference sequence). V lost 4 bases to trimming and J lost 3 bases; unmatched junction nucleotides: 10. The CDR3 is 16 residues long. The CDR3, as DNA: TGTGCCAGCAGCCCGCGAGCGGGAGTCGAAACAGATACGCAGTATTTT. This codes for CASSPRAGVETDTQYF.

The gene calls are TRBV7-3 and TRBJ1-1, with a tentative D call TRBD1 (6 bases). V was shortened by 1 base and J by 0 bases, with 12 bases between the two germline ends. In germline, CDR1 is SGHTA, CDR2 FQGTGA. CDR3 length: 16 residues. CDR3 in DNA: TGTGCCAGCAGCTTAAGGGGGGGCCAGATGAACACTGAAGCTTTCTTT. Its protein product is CASSLRGGQMNTEAFF.

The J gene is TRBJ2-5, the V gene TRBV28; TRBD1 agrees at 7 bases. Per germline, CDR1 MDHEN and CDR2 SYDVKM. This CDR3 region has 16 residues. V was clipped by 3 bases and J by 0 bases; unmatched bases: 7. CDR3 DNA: TGTGCCAGCAGTTTTTTCCCACAGGGGCACCAAGAGACCCAGTACTTC. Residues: CASSFFPQGHQETQYF.

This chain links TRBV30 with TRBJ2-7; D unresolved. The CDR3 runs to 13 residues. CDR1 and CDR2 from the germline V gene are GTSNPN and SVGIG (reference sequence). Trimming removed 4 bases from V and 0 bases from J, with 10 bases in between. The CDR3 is CAWNSGSSYEQYF. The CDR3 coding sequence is TGTGCCTGGAATTCCGGGTCCTCCTACGAGCAGTACTTC.

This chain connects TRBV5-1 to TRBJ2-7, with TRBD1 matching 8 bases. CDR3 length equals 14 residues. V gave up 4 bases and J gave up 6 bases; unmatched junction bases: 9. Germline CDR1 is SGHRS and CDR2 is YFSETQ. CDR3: CASSTDRAGGEQYF. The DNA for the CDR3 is TGCGCCAGCAGCACGGACAGGGCTGGAGGCGAGCAGTACTTC.